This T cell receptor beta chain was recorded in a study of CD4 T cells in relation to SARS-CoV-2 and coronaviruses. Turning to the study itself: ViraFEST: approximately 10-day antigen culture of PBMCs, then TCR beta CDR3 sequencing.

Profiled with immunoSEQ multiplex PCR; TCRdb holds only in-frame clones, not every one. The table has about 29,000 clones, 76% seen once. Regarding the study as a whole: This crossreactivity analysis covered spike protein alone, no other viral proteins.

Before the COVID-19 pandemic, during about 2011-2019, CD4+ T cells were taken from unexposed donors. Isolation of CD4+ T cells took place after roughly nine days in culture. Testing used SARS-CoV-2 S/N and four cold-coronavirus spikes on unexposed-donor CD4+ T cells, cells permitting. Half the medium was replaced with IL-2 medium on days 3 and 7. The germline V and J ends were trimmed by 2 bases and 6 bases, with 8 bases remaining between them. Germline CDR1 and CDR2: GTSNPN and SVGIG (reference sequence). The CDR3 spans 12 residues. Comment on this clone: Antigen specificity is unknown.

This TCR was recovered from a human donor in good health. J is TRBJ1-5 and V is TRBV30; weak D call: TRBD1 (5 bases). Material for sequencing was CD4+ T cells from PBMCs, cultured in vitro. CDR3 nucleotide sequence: TGTGCCTGGAGTTGTCAGGGTCAGCCCCAGCATTTT. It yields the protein CAWSCQGQPQHF. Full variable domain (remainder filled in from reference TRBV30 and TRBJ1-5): SQTIHQWPATLVQPVGSPLSLECTVEGTSNPNLYWYRQAAGRGLQLLFYSVGIGQISSEVPQNLSASRPQDRQFILSSKKLLLSDSGFYLCAWSCQGQPQHFGDGTRLSIL.